This entry lists 7 T cell receptor beta chains sequenced from one sample in a study of OX40 agonist ivuxolimab in advanced cancers. Using immunoSEQ multiplex PCR, the repertoire was profiled, and TCRdb retains in-frame clones only, with some absent. The sample has over 50,000 clones, more than 70% seen once. The sequences come from CD4+ or CD8+ T cells sorted from blood, collected in a trial of the OX40 agonist ivuxolimab. The receptors were gathered from an adult with an advanced solid tumor such as melanoma, head and neck, liver or kidney cancer.

The gene calls are TRBV10-3 and TRBJ1-2, with 11 bases aligning to TRBD1. This CDR3 region has 14 residues. V was pared by 6 bases and J by 7 bases, with 7 bases of the junction left unmatched. CDR1 is ENHRY and CDR2 is SYGVKD in the germline V gene. CDR3 nucleotide sequence: TGTGCCATCAGAAACGGACAGGGGGCGAGTGGCTACACCTTC. As protein: CAIRNGQGASGYTF.

This clone was picked up a small number of times. The chain recombines TRBV7-9 with TRBJ2-5; D is possibly TRBD2 (6 bases). V shed 7 bases and J shed 5 bases, with 26 bases lying between them. Germline CDR1 and CDR2: SEHNR and FQNEAQ (reference sequence). This CDR3 has 17 residues. CDR3 DNA sequence: TGTGCCAGCAAGAGCGGAGGGAATGATCCCCTTACGGAGACCCAGTACTTC. This sequence encodes CASKSGGNDPLTETQYF.

The V call is TRBV29-1, the J call TRBJ2-4; D may correspond to TRBD1 or TRBD2 (5 bases each). The V gene's germline CDR1 is SQVTM and CDR2 ANQGSEA. The CDR3 has 18 amino acids. V lost 4 bases and J 0 bases, leaving 22 bases between the germline ends. The CDR3 region has the DNA TGCAGCGTTGGCCGCACCAGGGACGAGTCATTAGCCAAAAACATTCAGTACTTC. Amino acid sequence: CSVGRTRDESLAKNIQYF.

The chain recombines TRBV6-1 with TRBJ2-5; 15 bases line up with TRBD2. The germline gives CDR1 MNHNS, CDR2 SASEGT. The ends lost 6 bases at V and 2 bases at J; junction bases unmatched: 1. The CDR3 has 15 residues. CDR3 bases: TGTGCCAGCAGCGGACTAGCGGGAGGGCAAGAGACCCAGTACTTC. It translates to CASSGLAGGQETQYF.

The CDR3, as DNA: TGTGCCAGTAGTATGGGGCAGGAGGAAGTAGCTTTCTTT. Translated: CASSMGQEEVAFF. The chain carries TRBV19 and TRBJ1-1; a possible D gene is TRBD1 (5 bases). The CDR3 totals 13 residues. From germline, CDR1 is LNHDA and CDR2 SQIVND (reference sequence). Trimming removed 3 bases from V and 10 bases from J, with 15 bases in between.

The CDR3 loop is CASSSLGDNEKLFF. CDR3 nucleotide sequence: TGTGCCAGCAGCTCTCTCGGGGATAATGAAAAACTGTTTTTT. The rearrangement joins TRBV7-2 to TRBJ1-4; D unresolved. This CDR3 has 14 amino acids. The germline gives CDR1 SGHTA, CDR2 FQGNSA. Trimming removed 4 bases at V and 4 bases at J, with 10 bases between.

The chain employs TRBV11-1 and TRBJ2-1; the D gene is possibly TRBD2 (5 bases). The germline gives CDR1 SGHAT, CDR2 FQDESV (reference sequence). There are 11 residues in the CDR3. Trimming took off 7 bases at V and 8 bases at J, with 9 bases between the two ends. The CDR3 sequence: CASTSRDEQFF. The CDR3 nucleotides read TGTGCCAGCACCTCGAGGGATGAGCAGTTCTTC.